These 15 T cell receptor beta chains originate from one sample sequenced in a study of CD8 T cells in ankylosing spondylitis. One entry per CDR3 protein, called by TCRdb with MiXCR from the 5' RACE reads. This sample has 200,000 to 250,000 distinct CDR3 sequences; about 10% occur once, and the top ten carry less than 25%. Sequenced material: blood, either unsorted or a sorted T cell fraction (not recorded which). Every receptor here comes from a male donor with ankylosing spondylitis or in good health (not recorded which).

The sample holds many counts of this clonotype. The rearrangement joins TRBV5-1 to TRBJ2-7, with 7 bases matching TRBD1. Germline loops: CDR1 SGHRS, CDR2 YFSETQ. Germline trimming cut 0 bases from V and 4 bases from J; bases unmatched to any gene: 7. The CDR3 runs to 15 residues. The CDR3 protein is CASSLEAGGKYEQYF. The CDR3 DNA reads TGCGCCAGCAGCTTGGAGGCAGGGGGTAAATACGAGCAGTACTTC.

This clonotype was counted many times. The CDR3 region is CASSSGLRRGSDEKLFF. CDR3 DNA: TGCGCCAGCAGCTCTGGTCTTAGGAGGGGGTCAGACGAAAAACTGTTTTTT. The chain uses TRBV5-1 and TRBJ1-4; possible D gene TRBD1, 6 bases. There are 17 residues in the CDR3. Per the germline V gene, CDR1 is SGHRS and CDR2 is YFSETQ. Trimming took off 3 bases at V and 8 bases at J, with 23 bases between the two ends.

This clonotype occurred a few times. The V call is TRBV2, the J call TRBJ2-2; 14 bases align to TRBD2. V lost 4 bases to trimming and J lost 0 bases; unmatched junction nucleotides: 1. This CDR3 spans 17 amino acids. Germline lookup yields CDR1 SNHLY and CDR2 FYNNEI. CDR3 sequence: CASSVTSGGANTGELFF. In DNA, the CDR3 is TGTGCCAGCAGTGTGACTAGCGGGGGGGCGAACACCGGGGAGCTGTTTTTT. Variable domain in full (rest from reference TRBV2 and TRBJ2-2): EPEVTQTPSHQVTQMGQEVILRCVPISNHLYFYWYRQILGQKVEFLVSFYNNEISEKSEIFDDQFSVERPDGSNFTLKIRSTKLEDSAMYFCASSVTSGGANTGELFFGEGSRLTVL.

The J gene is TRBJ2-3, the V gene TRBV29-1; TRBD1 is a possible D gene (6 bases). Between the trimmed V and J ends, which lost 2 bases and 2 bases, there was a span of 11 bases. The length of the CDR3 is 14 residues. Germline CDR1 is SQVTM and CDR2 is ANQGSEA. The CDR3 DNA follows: TGCAGCGTTGAATACCAGGGGCTCACAGATACGCAGTATTTT. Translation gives CSVEYQGLTDTQYF.

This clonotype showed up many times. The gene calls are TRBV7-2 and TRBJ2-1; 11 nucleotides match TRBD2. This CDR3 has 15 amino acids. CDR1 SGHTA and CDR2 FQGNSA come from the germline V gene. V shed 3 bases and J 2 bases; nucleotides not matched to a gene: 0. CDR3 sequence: CASSFSGGAYNEQFF. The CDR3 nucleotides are TGTGCCAGCAGCTTTAGCGGGGGGGCCTACAATGAGCAGTTCTTC.

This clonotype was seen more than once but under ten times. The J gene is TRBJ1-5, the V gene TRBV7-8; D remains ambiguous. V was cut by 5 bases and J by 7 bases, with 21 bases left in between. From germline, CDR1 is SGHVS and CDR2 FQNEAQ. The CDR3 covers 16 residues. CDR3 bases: TGTGCCAGCAGCCCGTTTTCGGGGATTGTCGCCCAGCCCCAGCATTTT. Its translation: CASSPFSGIVAQPQHF.

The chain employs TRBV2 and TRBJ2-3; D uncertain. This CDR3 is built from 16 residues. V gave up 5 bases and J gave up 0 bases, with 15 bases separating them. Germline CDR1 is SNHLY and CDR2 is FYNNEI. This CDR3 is CASSTDSGYSTDTQYF. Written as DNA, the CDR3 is TGTGCCAGCAGTACAGATTCAGGTTATAGCACAGATACGCAGTATTTT.

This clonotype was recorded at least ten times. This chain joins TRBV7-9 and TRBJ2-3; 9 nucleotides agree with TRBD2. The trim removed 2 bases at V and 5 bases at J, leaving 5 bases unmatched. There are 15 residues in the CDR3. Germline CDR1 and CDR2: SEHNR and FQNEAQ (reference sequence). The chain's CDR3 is CASSLIGLALDTQYF. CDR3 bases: TGTGCCAGCAGCTTAATAGGACTAGCGTTAGATACGCAGTATTTT. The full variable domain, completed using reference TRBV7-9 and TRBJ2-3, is DTGVSQNPRHKITKRGQNVTFRCDPISEHNRLYWYRQTLGQGPEFLTYFQNEAQLEKSRLLSDRFSAERPKGSFSTLEIQRTEQGDSAMYLCASSLIGLALDTQYFGPGTRLTVL.

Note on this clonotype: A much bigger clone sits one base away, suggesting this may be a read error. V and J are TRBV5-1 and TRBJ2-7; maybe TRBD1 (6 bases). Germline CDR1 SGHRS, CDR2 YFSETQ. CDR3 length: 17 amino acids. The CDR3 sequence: CASSNPTRGAFGYKQYF. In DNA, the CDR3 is TGCGCCAGCAGCAACCCAACCAGGGGCGCCTTTGGCTACAAGCAGTACTTC.

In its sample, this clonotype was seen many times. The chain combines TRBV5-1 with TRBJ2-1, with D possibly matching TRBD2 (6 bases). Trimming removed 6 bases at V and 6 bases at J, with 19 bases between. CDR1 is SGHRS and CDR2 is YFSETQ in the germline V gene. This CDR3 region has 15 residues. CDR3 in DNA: TGCGCCAGCACAAAGGGCGGGACTGATGCCAATGAGCAGTTCTTC. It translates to CASTKGGTDANEQFF.

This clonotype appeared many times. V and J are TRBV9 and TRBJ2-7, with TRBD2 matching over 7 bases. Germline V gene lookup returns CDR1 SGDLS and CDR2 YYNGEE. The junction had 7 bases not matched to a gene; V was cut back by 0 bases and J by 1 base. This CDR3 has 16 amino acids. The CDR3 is CASSVGEGGGSYEQYF. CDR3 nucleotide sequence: TGTGCCAGCAGCGTAGGGGAGGGCGGGGGATCCTACGAGCAGTACTTC.

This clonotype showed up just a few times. CDR3 region: CSVGTEPYEQYF. In nucleotides, the CDR3 is TGCAGCGTTGGGACTGAGCCCTACGAGCAGTACTTC. This chain connects TRBV29-1 to TRBJ2-7, with D tentatively TRBD2 (5 bases). Germline CDR1 SQVTM, CDR2 ANQGSEA. V was cut by 4 bases and J by 2 bases, with 9 bases left in between. The CDR3 covers 12 residues.

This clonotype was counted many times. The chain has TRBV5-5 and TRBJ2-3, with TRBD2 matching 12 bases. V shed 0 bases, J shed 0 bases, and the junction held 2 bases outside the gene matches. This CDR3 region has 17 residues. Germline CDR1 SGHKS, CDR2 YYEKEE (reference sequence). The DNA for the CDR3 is TGTGCCAGCAGCTTGGGACTAGCGGGGGCTAGCACAGATACGCAGTATTTT. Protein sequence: CASSLGLAGASTDTQYF.

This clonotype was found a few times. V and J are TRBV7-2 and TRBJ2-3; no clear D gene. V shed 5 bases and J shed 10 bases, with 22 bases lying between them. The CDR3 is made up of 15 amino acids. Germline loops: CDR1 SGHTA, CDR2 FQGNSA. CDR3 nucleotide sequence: TGTGCCAGCAGCCCCCCCAGAGGAAATGTTTGGCCGCAGTATTTT. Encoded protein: CASSPPRGNVWPQYF.

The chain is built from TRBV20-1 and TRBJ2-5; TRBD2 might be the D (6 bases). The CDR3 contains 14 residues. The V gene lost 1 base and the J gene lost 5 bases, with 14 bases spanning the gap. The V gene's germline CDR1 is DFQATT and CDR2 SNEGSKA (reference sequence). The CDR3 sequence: CSARAELAVETQYF. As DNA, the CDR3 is TGCAGTGCTAGAGCTGAACTAGCAGTGGAGACCCAGTACTTC.